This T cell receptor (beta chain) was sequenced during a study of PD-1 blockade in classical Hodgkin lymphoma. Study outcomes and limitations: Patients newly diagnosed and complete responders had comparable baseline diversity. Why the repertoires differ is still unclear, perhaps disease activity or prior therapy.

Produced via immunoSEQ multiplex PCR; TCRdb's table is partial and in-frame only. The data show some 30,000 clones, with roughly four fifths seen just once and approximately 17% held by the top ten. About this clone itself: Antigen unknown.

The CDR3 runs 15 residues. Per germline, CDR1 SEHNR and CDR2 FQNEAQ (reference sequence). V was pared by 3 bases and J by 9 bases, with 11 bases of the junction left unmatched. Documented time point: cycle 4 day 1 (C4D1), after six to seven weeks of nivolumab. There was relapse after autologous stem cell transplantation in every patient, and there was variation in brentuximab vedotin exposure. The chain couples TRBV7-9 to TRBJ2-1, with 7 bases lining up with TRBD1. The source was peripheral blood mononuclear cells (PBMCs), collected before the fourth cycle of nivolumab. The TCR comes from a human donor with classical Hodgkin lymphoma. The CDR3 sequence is CASSFRQGSLGEQFF. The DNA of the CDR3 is TGTGCCAGCAGCTTCCGACAGGGTTCGCTGGGTGAGCAGTTCTTC.